This T cell receptor beta chain appears in the sequencing data of a study of T-cell memory formation after mild COVID-19. The study's findings and limits: CM and EM subsets held most contracting CD4+ clones; EMRA held CD8+ ones. Pre-infection memory already had some responding clones, implying cross-reactive memory joined.

About this clonotype: No antigen is known for it.

The CDR3 spans 14 residues. The germline V gene has CDR1 LGHNA and CDR2 YSLEER. V lost 0 bases to trimming and J lost 6 bases, with 9 bases between them. TCRdb re-called the 5' RACE reads through MiXCR, storing one row per CDR3 protein. The repertoire has around 250,000 distinct CDR3 sequences, more than 8% of them found once; the top ten carry around 23%. V usage is TRBV4-3 and J usage is TRBJ2-4, with a tentative D call TRBD2 (5 bases). Sequenced sample: PBMCs or a T cell subset sorted from them (not recorded which). The sequence was obtained from a man aged 18 to 30 who had mild COVID-19 (a few samples of this study predate the infection). Cell type and time point are not known. The CDR3 sequence is CASSQEVEGNIQYF. The CDR3 coding sequence is TGCGCCAGCAGCCAAGAGGTAGAGGGAAACATTCAGTACTTC.